This entry concerns a single TCR beta chain. Patients at the Seattle site were enrolled during active infection and followed longitudinally. The length of the CDR3 is 15 residues. Germline V gives CDR1 SNHLY, CDR2 FYNNEI. V was pared by 4 bases and J by 5 bases, with 17 bases between. This specimen belongs to a study of blood T cell repertoires in COVID-19. Study overall: The study drew acute and convalescent COVID-19 samples from the United States, Italy and Spain.

In the study's own analysis: Amplifying reference gene primers gave estimates of nucleated cell counts. Repertoires were generated with immunoSEQ multiplex PCR, while TCRdb's copy carries only in-frame clones and drops some. V and J calls and clone size follow that table, whereas D and trimming were derived from the DNA. The sample gives tens of thousands of clones, approximately 85% of which show up once; around 30% is in the top ten. V is TRBV2 and J is TRBJ2-5; possible D gene TRBD1, 6 bases. The sequenced material came from peripheral blood. The clonotype originates from a woman at least 80 years old with COVID-19, enrolled during active disease. The CDR3 protein is CASSVQGSLRETQYF. The CDR3, as DNA: TGTGCCAGCAGTGTTCAGGGGTCCCTTCGGGAGACCCAGTACTTC.